The clone carrying this T cell receptor beta chain has more than one count but fewer than ten. This specimen comes from a study of blood T cell repertoires in COVID-19. Study in general: Specimens from acute and convalescent COVID-19 originated in the United States, Italy and Spain. T cells, B-cell-depleted T cells, or PBMCs provided the cDNA or gDNA that served as material.

Repertoires were generated with immunoSEQ multiplex PCR, while TCRdb's copy carries only in-frame clones and drops some. The sample shows more than 300,000 clones, around nine tenths of them seen only once. Unmatched junction bases numbered 2, after V lost 6 bases and J lost 4 bases. CDR1 and CDR2 from the germline V gene are WSHSY and SAAADI. This CDR3 region has 14 residues. Participant-reported clinical history was the basis for cohort assignment. Each exposed participant met a COVID-19 case in the 2 weeks preceding study entry. Sequencing input: PBMCs or T cells enriched from blood (not recorded which). This clonotype was obtained from a woman in her 30s who had been exposed to COVID-19. This rearrangement joins TRBV10-2 to TRBJ2-2; 10 bases fit TRBD1. The CDR3 bases are TGCGCCAGCAGGAGGGACAGGGGCACCGGGGAGCTGTTTTTT. Its protein is CASRRDRGTGELFF.